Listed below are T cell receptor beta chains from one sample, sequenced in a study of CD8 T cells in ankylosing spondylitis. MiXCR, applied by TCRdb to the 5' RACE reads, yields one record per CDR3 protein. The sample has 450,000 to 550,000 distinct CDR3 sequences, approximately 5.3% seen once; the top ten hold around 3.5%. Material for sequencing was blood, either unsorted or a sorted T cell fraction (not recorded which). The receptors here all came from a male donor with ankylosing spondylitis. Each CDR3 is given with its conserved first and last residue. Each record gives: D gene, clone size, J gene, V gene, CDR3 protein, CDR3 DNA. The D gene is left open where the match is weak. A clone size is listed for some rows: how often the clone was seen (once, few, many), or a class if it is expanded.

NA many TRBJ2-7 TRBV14 CASSQWPRGLANF TGTGCCAGCAGCCAATGGCCTAGAGGGCTGGCCAACTTC
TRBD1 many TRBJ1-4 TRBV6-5 CASSYGDRGGEKLFF TGTGCCAGCAGTTACGGGGACAGGGGAGGTGAAAAACTGTTTTTT
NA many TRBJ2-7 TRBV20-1 CSARVAPASDYEQYF TGCAGTGCTAGAGTAGCCCCTGCGTCGGACTACGAGCAGTACTTC
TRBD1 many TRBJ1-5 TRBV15 CATSRAGDSYQPQHF TGTGCCACCAGCAGAGCCGGGGACAGCTATCAGCCCCAGCATTTT
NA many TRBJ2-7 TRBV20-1 CSARGQYLSYEQYF TGCAGTGCTAGAGGACAGTATCTCTCCTACGAGCAGTACTTC
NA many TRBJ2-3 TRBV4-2 CASSYRGAEEDTQYF TGTGCCAGCAGTTATAGGGGGGCTGAGGAAGATACGCAGTATTTT
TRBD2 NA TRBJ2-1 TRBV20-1 CSAIHLVGRGSYNEQFF TGCAGTGCTATCCACCTGGTTGGGCGGGGGTCCTACAATGAGCAGTTCTTC
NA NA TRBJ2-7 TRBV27 CASSFNAGTAYEQYF TGTGCCAGCAGTTTTAACGCGGGGACAGCCTACGAGCAGTACTTC
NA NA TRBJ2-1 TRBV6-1 CASSERTGTYNEQFF TGTGCCAGCAGTGAGAGGACTGGAACCTACAATGAGCAGTTCTTC
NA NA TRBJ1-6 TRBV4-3 CASSQGRYNSPLHF TGCGCCAGCAGCCAAGGCCGGTATAATTCACCCCTCCACTTT
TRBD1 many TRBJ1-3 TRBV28 CASSSGTVHSGNTIYF TGTGCCAGCAGTTCCGGGACAGTACACTCTGGAAACACCATATATTTT
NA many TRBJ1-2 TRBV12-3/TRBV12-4 CASSLAGAFYGYTF TGTGCCAGCAGTTTAGCAGGGGCTTTCTATGGCTACACCTTC
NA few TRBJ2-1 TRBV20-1 CSARGLAMLPYNEQFF TGCAGTGCTAGAGGTTTGGCGATGCTGCCCTACAATGAGCAGTTCTTC
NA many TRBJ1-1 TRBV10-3 CAISESEGLRDTEAFF TGTGCCATCAGTGAGTCGGAAGGTTTGAGGGACACTGAAGCTTTCTTT
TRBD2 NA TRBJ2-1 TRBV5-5 CASSPYGLAYNEQFF TGTGCCAGCAGCCCCTACGGACTAGCTTACAATGAGCAGTTCTTC
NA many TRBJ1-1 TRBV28 CASSFFGVDTEAFF TGTGCCAGCAGTTTCTTTGGGGTGGACACTGAAGCTTTCTTT
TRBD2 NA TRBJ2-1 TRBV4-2 CASSQGFLREGNYNEQFF TGTGCCAGCAGCCAAGGGTTTCTCCGGGAGGGTAATTACAATGAGCAGTTCTTC